Below, 32 T cell receptor beta chains from the same sample are listed, as sequenced in a study of blood T cells in healthy people across ages (dated by TCRdb to the mid-2010s). Libraries were constructed by 5' RACE. These reads were obtained on an Illumina HiSeq 2500. A second about 7 to 11 cycle PCR used a sample-barcoded 5' primer and a J-beta primer mix. TCRdb reprocessing: public reads trimmed at Q25 with fastp, clones called with MiXCR, in-frame beta chains kept. All rows with the same CDR3 protein become a single entry with the most common DNA and genes. The table for this sample lists around 670,000 distinct CDR3 sequences; around 31% of them were counted only once. Of the sample, 15% to 18% falls within the top ten clones. Input material: blood. Every receptor here comes from a woman older than 75 in good health.

A few counts support this clonotype. The V call is TRBV7-9, the J call TRBJ1-2; no definite D call. The CDR3 has 16 residues. Trimming shortened V by 10 bases and J by 6 bases, and 27 bases separated the two germline ends. Germline lookup yields CDR1 SEHNR and CDR2 FQNEAQ (reference sequence). CDR3 in amino acids: CATVSGRAVEVDGYTF. CDR3 nucleotides: TGTGCCACAGTATCGGGTAGGGCGGTGGAGGTTGATGGCTACACCTTC.

This clonotype was picked up a small number of times. The gene calls are TRBV2 and TRBJ1-1; 9 nucleotides match TRBD1. The CDR3 sequence is 15 residues long. Germline V gene sequence: CDR1 SNHLY, CDR2 FYNNEI. J was trimmed by 1 base and V by 6 bases; bases with no gene match: 6. For the CDR3, the DNA is TGTGCCAGCAGGGGGGACAGGGCCGGGAACACTGAAGCTTTCTTT. Amino acids: CASRGDRAGNTEAFF. The complete variable domain, with remaining parts taken from reference TRBV2 and TRBJ1-1, reads EPEVTQTPSHQVTQMGQEVILRCVPISNHLYFYWYRQILGQKVEFLVSFYNNEISEKSEIFDDQFSVERPDGSNFTLKIRSTKLEDSAMYFCASRGDRAGNTEAFFGQGTRLTVV.

This clonotype was counted a single time. V and J are TRBV20-1 and TRBJ2-6; 10 bases align to TRBD1. The CDR3 runs 17 residues. Germline V gene data show CDR1 as DFQATT and CDR2 as SNEGSKA (reference sequence). Trimming at V came to 3 bases and at J to 0 bases, leaving 5 bases not matched to a gene. The CDR3 reads CSAREGQGYSGANVLTF. The CDR3 nucleotides read TGCAGTGCTAGGGAGGGACAGGGGTACTCTGGGGCCAACGTCCTGACTTTC.

This clonotype turned up a few times. The V gene is TRBV29-1, the J gene TRBJ2-1, with D possibly TRBD1 on 6 matching bases. Judging by the DNA end, TRBJ2-7 fits better; the J call may be wrong. The CDR3 contains 17 residues. CDR1 is SQVTM and CDR2 is ANQGSEA in the germline V gene. The CDR3: CSTLGRGLQFSYNEQYF. CDR3 coding DNA: TGCAGTACACTGGGCAGGGGTCTCCAGTTCTCCTACAATGAGCAGTACTTC.

The table lists this clonotype with a few counts. An end of the junction does not agree with germline; a read error may underlie this. This chain uses TRBV7-9 with TRBJ2-3, with D perhaps TRBD2 (6 bases). Germline lookup yields CDR1 SEHNR and CDR2 FQNEAQ (reference sequence). The CDR3 has 12 residues. The CDR3 bases are TGTGCCAGCAGCTCTACGGGAGATGCGCAGTATTTT. This codes for CASSSTGDAQYF.

Many counts were recorded for this clonotype. A much more abundant neighbour one base away suggests this may be a read error. The rearrangement links TRBV11-2 to TRBJ2-2; 13 bases are shared with TRBD2. The CDR3 contains 17 residues. V lost 1 base to trimming and J lost 7 bases; unmatched junction nucleotides: 6. The germline V gene encodes CDR1 SGHAT and CDR2 FQNNGV. The CDR3 coding sequence is TGTGCCAGCAGCTTAGTCGGGACTAGCGGGGCTGGCGGGGAGCTGTTTTTT. This codes for CASSLVGTSGAGGELFF.

This clonotype came up once. Being one base from a much bigger clone, this may be a read error. The missing conserved phenylalanine or tryptophan at the end of this CDR3 makes a read error likely. This CDR3 is CASSSPRDSQGYGYTC. CDR3 in DNA: TGTGCCAGCAGTTCCCCCCGGGACAGTCAGGGCTATGGCTACACCTGC. The V call is TRBV6-5, the J call TRBJ1-2, with 7 bases lining up with TRBD1. Germline CDR1 reads MNHEY; CDR2 reads SVGAGI. Unmatched junction bases numbered 12, after V lost 4 bases and J lost 4 bases. This CDR3 comprises 16 residues.

This chain links TRBV9 with TRBJ2-5, with D perhaps given as TRBD1 or TRBD2 (5 bases each). Trimming shortened V by 4 bases and J by 3 bases, and 28 bases separated the two germline ends. Germline V gene data show CDR1 as SGDLS and CDR2 as YYNGEE. The CDR3 contains 19 residues. This CDR3 is CASSPYRLGISGREETQYF. The CDR3 region has the DNA TGTGCCAGCAGCCCCTATCGTCTCGGTATATCGGGACGGGAAGAGACCCAGTACTTC.

This chain joins TRBV5-5 and TRBJ2-7; 7 bases align to TRBD2. V shed 3 bases, J shed 3 bases, and the junction held 9 bases outside the gene matches. This CDR3 region has 15 residues. CDR1 and CDR2 (germline): SGHKS, YYEKEE (reference sequence). The CDR3 bases are TGTGCCAGCAGCTCGAAGGCTAGCGGTTACTACGAGCAGTACTTC. The encoded protein is CASSSKASGYYEQYF.

V and J are TRBV20-1 and TRBJ1-3; D is possibly TRBD1 (5 bases). This CDR3 spans 17 amino acids. Trimming pared 3 bases from V and 4 bases from J, leaving 22 bases between. Germline V CDR1 and CDR2: DFQATT, SNEGSKA (reference sequence). Written as DNA, the CDR3 is TGCAGTGCTAGGCTAGCCGGGACCCAAGCGCGAGGAAACACCATATATTTT. Translated: CSARLAGTQARGNTIYF.

The V and J genes are TRBV20-1 and TRBJ2-5, with 7 bases lining up with TRBD1. The CDR3 extends over 17 amino acids. V lost 5 bases and J lost 2; bases outside the gene matches: 17. Germline assignment: CDR1 DFQATT and CDR2 SNEGSKA (reference sequence). The CDR3 is CSAPDRQNAVVQETQYF. CDR3 coding DNA: TGCAGTGCTCCGGACAGGCAGAACGCCGTCGTGCAAGAGACCCAGTACTTC.

This chain links TRBV20-1 with TRBJ1-5, with D possibly matching TRBD1 (5 bases). The CDR3 is made up of 15 amino acids. Germline lookup yields CDR1 DFQATT and CDR2 SNEGSKA (reference sequence). V lost 2 bases to trimming and J lost 9 bases, with 20 bases between them. CDR3 DNA sequence: TGCAGTGCTAGACCCCTTGGACAAGAATCCCGGCCCCAGCATTTT. Protein sequence: CSARPLGQESRPQHF.

About this clonotype: A much larger clone sits a single nucleotide away, making a read error possible. This chain links TRBV29-1 with TRBJ2-2, with 7 nucleotides matching TRBD2. CDR1 SQVTM and CDR2 ANQGSEA come from the germline V gene. Trimming took 7 bases from V and 5 from J; bases not matched to a gene: 10. This CDR3 contains 14 residues. In DNA form, the CDR3 reads TGCAGCGCCCTTTGGAGCGGGGTTACCGGGGAGCTGTTTTTT. Translating it yields CSALWSGVTGELFF.

The chain has TRBV20-1 and TRBJ1-2; TRBD1 agrees at 7 bases. The CDR3 consists of 14 residues. Germline V gives CDR1 DFQATT, CDR2 SNEGSKA (reference sequence). The V segment lost 4 bases and the J segment 8 bases; nucleotides outside the gene matches: 13. CDR3 DNA: TGCAGTGCTACCCGGGACAGCAAACAAGGGGGCTACACCTTC. It codes for CSATRDSKQGGYTF.

This chain uses TRBV5-4 with TRBJ2-1, with D perhaps TRBD2 (5 bases). Germline V gives CDR1 SGHNT, CDR2 YYREEE (reference sequence). V shed 4 bases and J shed 5 bases, with 19 bases lying between them. The CDR3 contains 16 residues. CDR3 residues: CASSDGLPRHNNEQFF. DNA for the CDR3: TGTGCCAGCAGCGATGGACTTCCCCGGCACAACAATGAGCAGTTCTTC. Variable domain in full (rest from reference TRBV5-4 and TRBJ2-1): ETGVTQSPTHLIKTRGQQVTLRCSSQSGHNTVSWYQQALGQGPQFIFQYYREEENGRGNFPPRFSGLQFPNYSSELNVNALELDDSALYLCASSDGLPRHNNEQFFGPGTRLTVL.

The V and J genes are TRBV7-9 and TRBJ2-7, with 8 bases aligning to TRBD1. V gave up 5 bases and J gave up 1 base; unmatched junction bases: 4. CDR1 is SEHNR and CDR2 is FQNEAQ in the germline V gene (reference sequence). The CDR3 consists of 14 residues. The CDR3 DNA reads TGTGCCAGCAGCCCAGGGGGCAATTCCTACGAGCAGTACTTC. The encoded protein is CASSPGGNSYEQYF.

This clonotype has just a few counts. This rearrangement joins TRBV7-3 to TRBJ2-7; 8 bases fit TRBD1. CDR1 SGHTA and CDR2 FQGTGA come from the germline V gene. Trimming cost V 2 bases and J 4 bases; bases outside gene matches: 7. The CDR3 covers 15 residues. The CDR3 protein is CASSLLGQGRYEQYF. CDR3 nucleotides: TGTGCCAGCAGCTTACTCGGACAGGGACGGTACGAGCAGTACTTC. Filled out from reference TRBV7-3 and TRBJ2-7, the complete variable domain reads GAGVSQTPSNKVTEKGKYVELRCDPISGHTALYWYRQSLGQGPEFLIYFQGTGAADDSGLPNDRFFAVRPEGSVSTLKIQRTERGDSAVYLCASSLLGQGRYEQYFGPGTRLTVT.

This clonotype was picked up many times. This rearrangement joins TRBV24-1 to TRBJ1-5; TRBD1 agrees at 9 bases. CDR1 and CDR2 from the germline V gene are KGHDR and SFDVKD. Trimming cost V 6 bases and J 3 bases; bases outside gene matches: 2. This CDR3 is built from 14 residues. The CDR3 region has the DNA TGTGCCACCAGTCGGGACAGGGTCAATCAGCCCCAGCATTTT. As protein: CATSRDRVNQPQHF.

J is TRBJ1-2 and V is TRBV6-2 or TRBV6-3, with a possible D match to TRBD1 (5 bases). The CDR3 covers 15 residues. V was pared by 5 bases and J by 6 bases, with 19 bases between. The germline V gene encodes CDR1 MNHEY and CDR2 SVGEGT. The CDR3 DNA is TGTGCCAGCAGTCAGGGACGTCTTACATATGATGGCTACACCTTC. Its translation is CASSQGRLTYDGYTF.

The gene calls are TRBV3-1 and TRBJ2-2, with D hard to call. V lost 5 bases to trimming and J lost 10 bases, with 8 bases between them. This CDR3 spans 11 amino acids. The germline CDR1 and CDR2 sequences are LGHDT and YNNKEL (reference sequence). The chain's CDR3 is CASSSRMELFF. CDR3 DNA: TGTGCCAGCAGCTCCAGAATGGAGCTGTTTTTT.

This chain connects TRBV20-1 to TRBJ2-4; D is tentatively TRBD1 or TRBD2 (5 bases each). The V end was cut by 4 bases, the J end by 1 base, with 14 bases between. From germline, CDR1 is DFQATT and CDR2 SNEGSKA (reference sequence). The CDR3 totals 15 residues. The chain's CDR3 is CSATRDGNAKNIQYF. CDR3 bases: TGCAGTGCTACCCGGGACGGTAATGCCAAAAACATTCAGTACTTC.

The sample holds a few counts of this clonotype. Since a much larger clone is just one base distant, this may be a read error. The J gene is TRBJ2-5, the V gene TRBV12-3 or TRBV12-4; TRBD1 matches at 12 bases. The CDR3 is made up of 11 amino acids. J lost 13 bases, V lost 6 bases, and 3 bases had no gene match. The CDR3 nucleotides read TGTGCCAGCAGCCAGGGACAGGGGGCGTACTTC. It is translated as CASSQGQGAYF.

The table lists this clonotype with many counts. This rearrangement joins TRBV20-1 to TRBJ1-5, with D unresolved. Germline CDR1 is DFQATT and CDR2 is SNEGSKA (reference sequence). V was pared by 6 bases and J by 5 bases, with 11 bases between. The CDR3 runs to 12 residues. DNA of the CDR3: TGCAGTGCCGGACCGCCGGATCAGCCCCAGCATTTT. Its protein is CSAGPPDQPQHF.

The chain recombines TRBV5-6 with TRBJ1-5; D possibly corresponds to TRBD1 (6 bases). Trimming cost V 4 bases and J 4 bases, with 15 bases left between them. Per germline, CDR1 SGHDT and CDR2 YYEEEE. This CDR3 region has 15 residues. In DNA form, the CDR3 reads TGTGCCAGCAGCCGAGACAGGAGCCCGAATCAGCCCCAGCATTTT. Its translation: CASSRDRSPNQPQHF.

A remark on this clonotype: This may come from a read error, since a much larger clone is one base off. The chain links TRBV14 to TRBJ2-5; D call uncertain. CDR1 and CDR2 from the germline V gene are SGHDN and FVKESK. CDR3 length equals 13 residues. The CDR3 here is CASNQDFSETQYF. The CDR3, as DNA: TGTGCCAGCAACCAAGATTTCTCGGAGACCCAGTACTTC.

This clonotype was found many times. For the CDR3, the DNA is TGTGCCAGCAGCCCAACAGGGATGAGGGTATCTGAAGCTTTCTTT. Protein sequence: CASSPTGMRVSEAFF. The V and J genes are TRBV5-5 and TRBJ1-1; perhaps TRBD1 as D (6 bases). Germline assignment: CDR1 SGHKS and CDR2 YYEKEE (reference sequence). The V gene lost 4 bases and the J gene lost 6 bases, with 19 bases spanning the gap. CDR3 length equals 15 residues.

The chain joins TRBV10-2 to TRBJ2-5; 8 bases are a match to TRBD2. The J call may be in error: the DNA end matches TRBJ2-7 better. Germline V gives CDR1 WSHSY, CDR2 SAAADI. The length of the CDR3 is 14 residues. CDR3 region: CASSRLAGPYEQYF. As DNA, the CDR3 is TGCGCCAGCAGTCGGCTAGCGGGCCCCTACGAGCAGTACTTC.

The V call is TRBV27, the J call TRBJ1-2; 9 bases agree with TRBD1. Germline V gene sequence: CDR1 MNHEY, CDR2 SMNVEV (reference sequence). The CDR3 is 15 amino acids. Trimming took 8 bases from V and 7 from J; bases not matched to a gene: 14. CDR3 protein: CASLSLGQGMGGYTF. The CDR3 nucleotides read TGTGCCAGCCTGAGCCTGGGACAGGGAATGGGTGGCTACACCTTC.

As to this clonotype: A single base separates this from a much larger clone, so it may be a read error. The J gene is TRBJ2-4, the V gene TRBV6-1, with TRBD1 matching over 9 bases. Matching the DNA end better, TRBJ2-7 makes the J call doubtful. CDR1 is MNHNS, CDR2 SASEGT, per germline. This CDR3 has 14 residues. In DNA, the CDR3 is TGTGCCAGCAACCCCGAGACAGGGGGTTACGAGCAGTACTTC. The encoded protein is CASNPETGGYEQYF.

This clonotype was counted ten times or more. J is TRBJ2-5 and V is TRBV20-1, with D uncertain. From germline, CDR1 is DFQATT and CDR2 SNEGSKA (reference sequence). CDR3 length: 12 amino acids. V was clipped by 3 bases and J by 5 bases, with 10 bases between them. The CDR3 here is CSASGPGETQYF. The CDR3 nucleotides are TGCAGTGCTAGTGGGCCTGGCGAGACCCAGTACTTC.

The rearrangement joins TRBV5-1 to TRBJ2-3; 14 bases map to TRBD2. CDR3 size: 16 residues. V shed 4 bases and J 8 bases; nucleotides not matched to a gene: 9. From germline, CDR1 is SGHRS and CDR2 YFSETQ. In DNA, the CDR3 is TGCGCCAGCAGCCAGGGACTAGCGGGGGCCAAGGGTACGCAGTATTTT. Its translation is CASSQGLAGAKGTQYF.

Note on this clonotype: A much larger clone differs by one base, so this may be a read error. This chain joins TRBV28 and TRBJ2-7; 9 nucleotides line up with TRBD1. The CDR3 length is 16 residues. Germline V gives CDR1 MDHEN, CDR2 SYDVKM. V lost 5 bases, J lost 4 bases, and 12 bases stayed unmatched. CDR3 amino acids: CASSTQGTGKGYEQYF. As DNA, the CDR3 is TGTGCCAGCAGTACCCAGGGGACAGGGAAAGGTTACGAGCAGTACTTC.